This TCR beta chain appears in the sequencing data of a study of radiation and T cells in renal cell carcinoma. At the level of the study: Nephrectomy followed 15 Gy stereotactic body radiation by 4 weeks.

As for time point: blood 2 weeks post-SBRT. Treatment given: 15 Gy SBRT to primary tumor, nephrectomy 4 weeks later. Radiation-treated patients gave blood at baseline, week 2 and week 4. The tumor was a clear cell renal cell carcinoma. Some clones are missing from TCRdb's copy, which holds only in-frame ones; the method was immunoSEQ multiplex PCR. The table includes fewer than 55,000 clones, 80% detected once. The length of the CDR3 is 15 residues. Deletions cut 3 bases from V and 4 bases from J, with 13 bases between. Germline values: CDR1 SGDLS, CDR2 YYNGEE. This clone was recorded a few times. The receptor's source is a woman in her 70s with renal cell carcinoma. The sample was blood, taken from a patient whose treatment included radiotherapy and nephrectomy. This chain connects TRBV9 to TRBJ2-2; D perhaps matches TRBD1 (6 bases). The CDR3 sequence is CASSAQGSPTGELFF. The CDR3 DNA sequence: TGTGCCAGCAGCGCCCAGGGGTCGCCCACCGGGGAGCTGTTTTTT.